A selection of T cell receptor beta chains follows, all from one sample in a study of blood T cell repertoires in COVID-19. Libraries were prepared by immunoSEQ multiplex PCR; TCRdb keeps only in-frame clonotypes and omits some of them. The repertoire has approximately 300,000 clones, around 85% of them found once; the top ten carry about 4.1%. Sequenced sample: PBMCs or T cells enriched from blood (not recorded which). Receptors were obtained from a woman younger than 45 who had recovered from COVID-19. Each CDR3 is given without its conserved first and last residue. The order of the fields is J gene, V gene, CDR3 protein.

j_call: TRBJ2-2; v_call: TRBV5-1; cdr3_aa: ASSLSPGVLDGELF
j_call: TRBJ1-4; v_call: TRBV18; cdr3_aa: ASSPMGLGNEKLF
j_call: TRBJ2-6; v_call: TRBV9; cdr3_aa: ASSPGVSGANVLT
j_call: TRBJ1-2; v_call: TRBV6-1; cdr3_aa: ASSDTSGQGSYGYT
j_call: TRBJ2-1; v_call: TRBV30; cdr3_aa: AWSPGLEYNEQF
j_call: TRBJ1-4; v_call: TRBV28; cdr3_aa: ASSFGTGGVEKLF
j_call: TRBJ2-3; v_call: TRBV12-5; cdr3_aa: ASGLVGTNTQY
j_call: TRBJ2-1; v_call: TRBV27; cdr3_aa: ASSQLSGRAGNEQF
j_call: TRBJ2-7; v_call: TRBV4-1; cdr3_aa: ASSRSGTGNVGEQY
j_call: TRBJ2-1; v_call: TRBV19; cdr3_aa: ASSIGSGRSYNEQF
j_call: TRBJ2-5; v_call: TRBV29-1; cdr3_aa: SVDRTGDPQETQY
j_call: TRBJ2-6; v_call: TRBV2; cdr3_aa: ASKLAAISGANVLT
j_call: TRBJ2-6; v_call: TRBV9; cdr3_aa: ASSVVPGLADGANVLT
j_call: TRBJ1-1; v_call: TRBV7-9; cdr3_aa: ASSDRGAMNTEAF
j_call: TRBJ2-3; v_call: TRBV18; cdr3_aa: ASSPGLAGLTGTQY
j_call: TRBJ2-7; v_call: TRBV5-1; cdr3_aa: ASSLGHLYSYEQY
j_call: TRBJ2-7; v_call: TRBV21-1; cdr3_aa: ASSKVTDSYEQY
j_call: TRBJ2-3; v_call: TRBV11-2; cdr3_aa: ASSYGEADTQY
j_call: TRBJ1-2; v_call: TRBV27; cdr3_aa: ASRDRGWGYGYT
j_call: TRBJ1-2; v_call: TRBV5-4; cdr3_aa: ASSRGQGIDYGYT
j_call: TRBJ2-7; v_call: TRBV5-1; cdr3_aa: ASSLGEASSHEQY
j_call: TRBJ1-2; v_call: TRBV19; cdr3_aa: ATAMDRAFYGYT
j_call: TRBJ2-2; v_call: TRBV6-4; cdr3_aa: ASSGEGSTGELF